These T cell receptor beta chains were read from a single sample in a study of blood T cell repertoires in COVID-19. Assay: immunoSEQ multiplex PCR; the TCRdb copy retains only in-frame clones and omits some. The sample lists around 140,000 clones; roughly 86% were seen once. The sample taken for sequencing was peripheral blood. These TCRs come from a man aged 65 to 79 with acute or convalescent COVID-19. Each CDR3 is given with its conserved first and last residue. D genes are given only for firm matches. Size tells how often a clone was seen (once, few, many) or the class of an expanded clone, and some rows leave it out.

D gene	clone size	V gene	J gene	CDR3 DNA	CDR3 protein
-	-	TRBV5-1	TRBJ2-7	TGCGCCAGCAGCTCACAGGGCAGCCTTTACGAGCAGTACTTC	CASSSQGSLYEQYF
-	-	TRBV15	TRBJ2-3	TGTGCCACCAGCCTCGGACTTCTACGAGACACAGATACGCAGTATTTT	CATSLGLLRDTDTQYF
-	-	TRBV15	TRBJ2-7	TGTGCCACCAGCAGAGCAGGGTACGAGCAGTACTTC	CATSRAGYEQYF
-	-	TRBV18	TRBJ1-3	TGTGCCAGCTCACCGGCCGACGGGAACACCATATATTTT	CASSPADGNTIYF
-	-	TRBV11-2	TRBJ1-4	TGTGCCAGCAGCCTATCGAGGAATGAAAAACTGTTTTTT	CASSLSRNEKLFF
-	-	TRBV9	TRBJ2-1	TGTGCCAGCAGCGTAGAGAGGGCCCCCTACAATGAGCAGTTCTTC	CASSVERAPYNEQFF
TRBD2	few	TRBV27	TRBJ2-5	TGTGCCAGCAGGCGGACTAGCGGGGGCGAGACCCAGTACTTC	CASRRTSGGETQYF
TRBD2	-	TRBV5-1	TRBJ2-3	TGCGCCAGCAGCCGGGCTAGCGGGATTATGGCAGATACGCAGTATTTT	CASSRASGIMADTQYF
TRBD2	-	TRBV5-1	TRBJ2-1	TGCGCCAGCAGCTTGGAAGCGGGGCTTTACAATGAGCAGTTCTTC	CASSLEAGLYNEQFF
-	-	TRBV7-9	TRBJ2-3	TGTGCCAGCAGCTTTGGTGACAGGTCGAATACAGATACGCAGTATTTT	CASSFGDRSNTDTQYF
-	-	TRBV3-1/TRBV3-2	TRBJ2-5	TGTGCCAGCAGCCAAGCCACAGGGTACGAAGAGACCCAGTACTTC	CASSQATGYEETQYF
TRBD1	once	TRBV27	TRBJ1-1	TGTGCCAGCAGTGACAGGGTTCCAGCTGAAGCTTTCTTT	CASSDRVPAEAFF
TRBD1	-	TRBV25-1	TRBJ2-3	TGTGCCAGCAGTGAGGGGAAGGGGGCCAGGGCAGATACGCAGTATTTT	CASSEGKGARADTQYF
-	once	TRBV12-3/TRBV12-4	TRBJ1-2	TGTGCCAGCAGTTTTCGATGGAGAGGCTACACCTTC	CASSFRWRGYTF
-	-	TRBV3-1/TRBV3-2	TRBJ1-4	TGTGCCAGCAGCACCCGGGGAGAGGGAAAACTGTTTTTT	CASSTRGEGKLFF
-	-	TRBV6-5	TRBJ2-3	TGTGCCAGCAGTTACAGCAGACTGTTAGATACGCAGTATTTT	CASSYSRLLDTQYF
-	-	TRBV6-4	TRBJ1-1	TGTGCCAGCAGTGAGTCGGAGGGTGGGACTGAAGCTTTCTTT	CASSESEGGTEAFF
TRBD2	-	TRBV28	TRBJ2-7	TGTGCCAGCAGGGGGGGACTAGCACATTTGTACGAGCAGTACTTC	CASRGGLAHLYEQYF
-	few	TRBV30	TRBJ2-7	TGTGCCTGGGGCAGGGGAACCTACGAGCAGTACTTC	CAWGRGTYEQYF
-	-	TRBV7-9	TRBJ1-1	TGTGCCAGCAGCTGGGGGGGAGGAACTGAAGCTTTCTTT	CASSWGGGTEAFF
TRBD1	-	TRBV12-3/TRBV12-4	TRBJ2-7	TGTGCCAGCAGCATGACAGGGGCCTACGAGCAGTACTTC	CASSMTGAYEQYF
-	-	TRBV9	TRBJ2-2	TGTGCCAGCAGCCCTTCGAACACCGGGGAGCTGTTTTTT	CASSPSNTGELFF
-	-	TRBV3-1/TRBV3-2	TRBJ1-3	TGTGCCAGCAGCCAAATTAGAGGATCGGCCATATATTTT	CASSQIRGSAIYF
TRBD2	once	TRBV4-1	TRBJ2-5	TGCGCCAGCAGCCAAGGCTGGACTAGCGGGGGGCCCGCGGCGACCCAGTACTTC	CASSQGWTSGGPAATQYF
TRBD1	-	TRBV6-5	TRBJ2-2	TGTGCCAGCAGCAGGGGGCAGATGAACACCGGGGAGCTGTTTTTT	CASSRGQMNTGELFF
-	-	TRBV11-2	TRBJ2-3	TGTGCCAGCACCCGAGTGGACACTACTAGCACAGATACGCAGTATTTT	CASTRVDTTSTDTQYF
TRBD2	-	TRBV7-9	TRBJ2-1	TGTGCCAGCAGCTGGACCGGGAGGGACAATGAGCAGTTCTTC	CASSWTGRDNEQFF
-	-	TRBV5-4	TRBJ1-3	TGTGCCAGCAGCATAGGACAGAGCTCTGGAAACACCATATATTTT	CASSIGQSSGNTIYF
TRBD1	-	TRBV7-2	TRBJ1-1	TGTGCCAGCAGCTCCCAGGGACAGTTAGGCACTGAAGCTTTCTTT	CASSSQGQLGTEAFF
-	-	TRBV19	TRBJ1-5	TGTGCCAGTAGTCAACAGGGTCAAAATCAGCCCCAGCATTTT	CASSQQGQNQPQHF
TRBD1	-	TRBV6-1	TRBJ1-5	TGTGCCAGCAGTGAAGCCTACGGGACAGGGGTTCATCAGCCCCAGCATTTT	CASSEAYGTGVHQPQHF
-	-	TRBV30	TRBJ1-4	TGTGCCTGGAGTGTACGCCGGCAGGCTAATGAAAAACTGTTTTTT	CAWSVRRQANEKLFF
-	-	TRBV5-1	TRBJ2-2	TGCGCCAGCAGCTTGGCCGGTAACACCGGGGAGCTGTTTTTT	CASSLAGNTGELFF
-	-	TRBV2	TRBJ1-2	TGTGCCAGCAGGGGAGAGATCTGGGGAGGCTACACCTTC	CASRGEIWGGYTF
-	-	TRBV27	TRBJ1-1	TGTGCCAGCAGTTTAGGCCACATGAACACTGAAGCTTTCTTT	CASSLGHMNTEAFF
-	-	TRBV24-1	TRBJ2-1	TGTGCCACCAGTGATTTCAAGGCAGGGGGGTCCTACAATGAGCAGTTCTTC	CATSDFKAGGSYNEQFF
TRBD1	-	TRBV4-2	TRBJ1-1	TGTGCCAGCAGCCAGGGGCCCGGACAGGGGGACTCTGGAGCTTTCTTT	CASSQGPGQGDSGAFF
-	-	TRBV7-9	TRBJ2-5	TGTGCCAGCAGCTCCCGGGGTTCCTCGTACCAAGAGACCCAGTACTTC	CASSSRGSSYQETQYF
-	once	TRBV4-1	TRBJ1-2	TGCGCCAGCAGCCAAGATGGCCGAGGGGGCTACACCTTC	CASSQDGRGGYTF
TRBD2	-	TRBV19	TRBJ2-7	TGTGCCAGTAGTCAGCCGGGAGGAGACTACGAGCAGTACTTC	CASSQPGGDYEQYF